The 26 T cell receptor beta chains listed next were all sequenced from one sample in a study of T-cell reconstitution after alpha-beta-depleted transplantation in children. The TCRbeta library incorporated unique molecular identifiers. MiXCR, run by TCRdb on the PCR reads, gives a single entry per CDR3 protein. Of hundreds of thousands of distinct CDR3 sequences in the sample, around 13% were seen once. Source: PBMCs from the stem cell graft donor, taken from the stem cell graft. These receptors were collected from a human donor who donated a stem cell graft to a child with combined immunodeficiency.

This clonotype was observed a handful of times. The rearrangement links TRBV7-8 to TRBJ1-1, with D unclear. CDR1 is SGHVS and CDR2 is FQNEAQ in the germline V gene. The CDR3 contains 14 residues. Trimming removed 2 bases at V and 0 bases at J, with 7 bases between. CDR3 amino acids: CASSLSAMNTEAFF. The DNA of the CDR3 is TGTGCCAGCAGCTTAAGCGCCATGAACACTGAAGCTTTCTTT.

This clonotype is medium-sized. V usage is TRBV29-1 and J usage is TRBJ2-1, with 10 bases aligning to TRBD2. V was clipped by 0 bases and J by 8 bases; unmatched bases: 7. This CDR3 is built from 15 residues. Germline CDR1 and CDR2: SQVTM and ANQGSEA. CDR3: CSVEDGLAGVDEQFF. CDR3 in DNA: TGCAGCGTTGAAGATGGGCTAGCGGGAGTGGATGAGCAGTTCTTC.

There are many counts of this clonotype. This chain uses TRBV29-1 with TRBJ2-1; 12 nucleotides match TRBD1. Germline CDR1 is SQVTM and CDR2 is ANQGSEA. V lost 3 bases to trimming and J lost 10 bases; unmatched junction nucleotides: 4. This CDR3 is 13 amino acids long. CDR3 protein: CSVEGQGAREQFF. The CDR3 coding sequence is TGCAGCGTTGAGGGACAGGGGGCGAGGGAGCAGTTCTTC.

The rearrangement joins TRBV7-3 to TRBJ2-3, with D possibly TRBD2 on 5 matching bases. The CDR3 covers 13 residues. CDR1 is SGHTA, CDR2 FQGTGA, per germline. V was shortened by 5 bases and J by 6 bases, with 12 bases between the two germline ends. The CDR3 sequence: CASSPTREDTQYF. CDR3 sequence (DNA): TGTGCCAGCAGCCCAACGAGGGAGGATACGCAGTATTTT.

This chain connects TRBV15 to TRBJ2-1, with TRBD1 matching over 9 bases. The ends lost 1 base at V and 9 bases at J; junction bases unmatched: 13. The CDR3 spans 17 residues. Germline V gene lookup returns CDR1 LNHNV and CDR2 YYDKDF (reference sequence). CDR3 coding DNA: TGTGCCACCAGCAGAGTCCCCGGGACAGGGAACAGGGGTGAGCAGTTCTTC. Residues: CATSRVPGTGNRGEQFF.

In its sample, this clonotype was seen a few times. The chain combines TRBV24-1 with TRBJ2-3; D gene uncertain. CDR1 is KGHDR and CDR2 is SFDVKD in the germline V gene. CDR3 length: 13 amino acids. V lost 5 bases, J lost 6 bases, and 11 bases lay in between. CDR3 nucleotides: TGTGCCACCAGTGCCGAACTTGGGGATACGCAGTATTTT. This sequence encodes CATSAELGDTQYF.

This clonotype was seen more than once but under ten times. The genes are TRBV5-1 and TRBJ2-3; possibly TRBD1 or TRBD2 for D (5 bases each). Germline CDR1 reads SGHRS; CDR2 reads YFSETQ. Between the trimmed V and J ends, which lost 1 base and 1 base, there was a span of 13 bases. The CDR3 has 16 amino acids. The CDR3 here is CASSLLRAGGTDTQYF. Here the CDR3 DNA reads TGCGCCAGCAGCTTGCTCAGGGCCGGGGGCACAGATACGCAGTATTTT.

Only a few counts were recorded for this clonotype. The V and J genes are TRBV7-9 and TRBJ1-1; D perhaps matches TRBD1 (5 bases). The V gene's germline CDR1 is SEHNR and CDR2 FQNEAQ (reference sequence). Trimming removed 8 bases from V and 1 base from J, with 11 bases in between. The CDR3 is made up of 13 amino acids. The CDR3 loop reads CASRGRTNTEAFF. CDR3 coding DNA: TGTGCCAGCCGGGGACGGACGAACACTGAAGCTTTCTTT.

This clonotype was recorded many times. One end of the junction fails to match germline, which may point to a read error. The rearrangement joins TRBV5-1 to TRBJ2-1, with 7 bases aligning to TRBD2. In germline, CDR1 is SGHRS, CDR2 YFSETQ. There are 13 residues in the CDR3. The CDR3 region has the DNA TGTGCCAGCAGCTTTCCGGGGGGCAATGAGCAGTTCTTC. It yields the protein CASSFPGGNEQFF.

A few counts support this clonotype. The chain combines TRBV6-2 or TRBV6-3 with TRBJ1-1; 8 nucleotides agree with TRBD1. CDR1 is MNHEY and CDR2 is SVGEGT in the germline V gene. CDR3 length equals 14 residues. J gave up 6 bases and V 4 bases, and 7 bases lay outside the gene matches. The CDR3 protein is CASSWGTGTAEAFF. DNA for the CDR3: TGTGCCAGCAGTTGGGGGACAGGTACGGCTGAAGCTTTCTTT.

This chain's CDR3 is CASSSDRGYGTDTQYF. The CDR3 nucleotides read TGTGCCAGCAGTTCGGACAGGGGGTACGGCACAGATACGCAGTATTTT. This chain connects TRBV12-3 or TRBV12-4 to TRBJ2-3; TRBD1 aligns across 10 bases. J gave up 1 base and V 4 bases, and 5 bases lay outside the gene matches. The length of the CDR3 is 16 residues.

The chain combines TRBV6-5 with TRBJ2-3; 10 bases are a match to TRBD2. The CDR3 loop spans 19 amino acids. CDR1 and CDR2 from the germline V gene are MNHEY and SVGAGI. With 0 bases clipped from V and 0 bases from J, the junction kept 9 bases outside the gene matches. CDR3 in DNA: TGTGCCAGCAGTTACTCGGCTAGCGGGGGCCGATCAAGCACAGATACGCAGTATTTT. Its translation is CASSYSASGGRSSTDTQYF.

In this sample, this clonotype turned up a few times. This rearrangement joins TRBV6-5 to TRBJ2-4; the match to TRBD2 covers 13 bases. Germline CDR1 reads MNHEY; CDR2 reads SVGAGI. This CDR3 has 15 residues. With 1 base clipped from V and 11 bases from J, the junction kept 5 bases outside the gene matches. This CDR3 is CASSYLGTSGVVQYF. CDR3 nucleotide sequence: TGTGCCAGCAGTTACTTAGGGACTAGCGGGGTGGTTCAGTACTTC.

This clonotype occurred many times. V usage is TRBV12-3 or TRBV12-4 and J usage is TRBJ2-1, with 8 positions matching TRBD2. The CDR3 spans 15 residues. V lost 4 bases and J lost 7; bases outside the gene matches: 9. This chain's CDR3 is CASSSGGGPFNEQFF. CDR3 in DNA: TGTGCCAGCAGTTCAGGCGGGGGGCCCTTTAATGAGCAGTTCTTC.

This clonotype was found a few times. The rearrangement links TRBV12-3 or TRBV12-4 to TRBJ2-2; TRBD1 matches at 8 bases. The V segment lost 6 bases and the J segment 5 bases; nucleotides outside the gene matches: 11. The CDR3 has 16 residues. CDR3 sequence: CASRASTGVRTGELFF. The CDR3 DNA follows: TGTGCCAGCAGAGCATCGACAGGGGTGAGGACCGGGGAGCTGTTTTTT.

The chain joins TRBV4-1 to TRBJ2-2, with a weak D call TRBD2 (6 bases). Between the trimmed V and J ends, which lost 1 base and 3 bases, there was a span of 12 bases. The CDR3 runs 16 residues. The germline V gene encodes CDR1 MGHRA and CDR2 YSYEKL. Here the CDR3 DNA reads TGCGCCAGCAGCCAAGGGCAGGGAGGAGACACCGGGGAGCTGTTTTTT. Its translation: CASSQGQGGDTGELFF.

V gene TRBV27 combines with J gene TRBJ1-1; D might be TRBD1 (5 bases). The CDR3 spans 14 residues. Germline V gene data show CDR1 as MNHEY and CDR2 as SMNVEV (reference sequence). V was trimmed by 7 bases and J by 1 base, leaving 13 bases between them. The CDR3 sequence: CASNTGAANTEAFF. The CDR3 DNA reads TGTGCCAGCAACACCGGGGCCGCGAACACTGAAGCTTTCTTT.

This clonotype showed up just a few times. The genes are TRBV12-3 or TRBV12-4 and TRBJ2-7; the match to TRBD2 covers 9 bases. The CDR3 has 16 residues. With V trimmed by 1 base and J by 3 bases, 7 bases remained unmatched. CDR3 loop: CASSLEGISGGYEQYF. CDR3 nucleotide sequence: TGTGCCAGCAGTTTAGAGGGGATTAGCGGGGGCTACGAGCAGTACTTC.

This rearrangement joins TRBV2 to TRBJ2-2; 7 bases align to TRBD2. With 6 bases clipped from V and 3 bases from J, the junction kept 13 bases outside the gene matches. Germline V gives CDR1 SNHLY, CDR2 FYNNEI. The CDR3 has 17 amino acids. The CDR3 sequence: CASRKEAGGSDTGELFF. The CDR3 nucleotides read TGTGCCAGCAGGAAGGAAGCGGGCGGGAGTGACACCGGGGAGCTGTTTTTT.

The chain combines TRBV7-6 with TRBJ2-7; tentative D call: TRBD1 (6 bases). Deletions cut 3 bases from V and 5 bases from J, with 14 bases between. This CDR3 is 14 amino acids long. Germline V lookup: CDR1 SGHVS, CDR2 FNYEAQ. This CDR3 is CASSFTGPADEQYF. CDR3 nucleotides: TGTGCCAGCAGCTTCACAGGGCCGGCGGACGAGCAGTACTTC.

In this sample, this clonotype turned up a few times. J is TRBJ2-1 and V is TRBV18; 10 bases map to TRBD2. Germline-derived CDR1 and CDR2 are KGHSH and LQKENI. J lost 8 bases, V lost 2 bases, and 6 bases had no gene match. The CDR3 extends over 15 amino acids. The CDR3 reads CASSPTGLAKDEQFF. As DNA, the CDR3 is TGTGCCAGCTCACCAACGGGACTAGCGAAGGATGAGCAGTTCTTC.

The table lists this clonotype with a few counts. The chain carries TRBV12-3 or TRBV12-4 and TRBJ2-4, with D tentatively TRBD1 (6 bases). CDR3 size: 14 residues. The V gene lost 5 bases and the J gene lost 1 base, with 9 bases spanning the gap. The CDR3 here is CASSIQGAKNIQYF. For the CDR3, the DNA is TGTGCCAGCAGTATTCAGGGGGCCAAAAACATTCAGTACTTC.

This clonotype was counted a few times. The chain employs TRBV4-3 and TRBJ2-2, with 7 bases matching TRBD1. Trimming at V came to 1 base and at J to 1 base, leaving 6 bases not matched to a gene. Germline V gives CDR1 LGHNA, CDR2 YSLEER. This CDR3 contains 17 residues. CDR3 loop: CASSQVPTGWNTGELFF. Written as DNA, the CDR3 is TGCGCCAGCAGCCAAGTCCCGACAGGGTGGAACACCGGGGAGCTGTTTTTT.

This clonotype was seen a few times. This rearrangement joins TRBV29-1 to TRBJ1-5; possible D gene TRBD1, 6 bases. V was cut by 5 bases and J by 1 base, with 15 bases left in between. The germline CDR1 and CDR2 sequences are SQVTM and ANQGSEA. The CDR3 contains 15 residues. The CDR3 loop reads CSVKGQGRSNQPQHF. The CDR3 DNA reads TGCAGCGTTAAGGGGCAGGGGAGGAGCAATCAGCCCCAGCATTTT.

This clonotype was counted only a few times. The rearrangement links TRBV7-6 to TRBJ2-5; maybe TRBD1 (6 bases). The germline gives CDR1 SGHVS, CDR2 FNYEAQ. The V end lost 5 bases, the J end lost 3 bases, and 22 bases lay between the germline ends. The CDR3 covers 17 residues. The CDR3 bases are TGTGCCAGCAGCCGCCCCCGGGACACCCGAGGGGAAGAGACCCAGTACTTC. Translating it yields CASSRPRDTRGEETQYF.

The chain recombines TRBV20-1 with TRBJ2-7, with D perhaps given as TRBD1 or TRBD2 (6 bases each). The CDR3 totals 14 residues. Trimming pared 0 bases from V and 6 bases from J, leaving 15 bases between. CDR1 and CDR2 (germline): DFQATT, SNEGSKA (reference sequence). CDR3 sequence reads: CSARDRQAAGEQYF. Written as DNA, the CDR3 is TGCAGTGCTAGAGATCGACAGGCAGCGGGCGAGCAGTACTTC.